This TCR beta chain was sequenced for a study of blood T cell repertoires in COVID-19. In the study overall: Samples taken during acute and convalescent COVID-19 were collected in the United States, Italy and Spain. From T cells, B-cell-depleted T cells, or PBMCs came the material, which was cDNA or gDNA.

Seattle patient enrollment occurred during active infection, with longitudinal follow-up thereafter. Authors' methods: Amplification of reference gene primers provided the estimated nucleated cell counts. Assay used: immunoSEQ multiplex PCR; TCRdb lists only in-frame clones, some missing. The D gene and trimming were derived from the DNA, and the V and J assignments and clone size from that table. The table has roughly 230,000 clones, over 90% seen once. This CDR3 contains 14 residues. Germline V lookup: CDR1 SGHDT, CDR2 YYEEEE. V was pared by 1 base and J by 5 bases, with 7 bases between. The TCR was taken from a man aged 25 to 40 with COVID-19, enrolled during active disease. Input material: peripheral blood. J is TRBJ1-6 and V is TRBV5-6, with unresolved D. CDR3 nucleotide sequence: TGTGCCAGCAGCTTGTGGCAGGATAATTCACCCCTCCACTTT. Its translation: CASSLWQDNSPLHF.